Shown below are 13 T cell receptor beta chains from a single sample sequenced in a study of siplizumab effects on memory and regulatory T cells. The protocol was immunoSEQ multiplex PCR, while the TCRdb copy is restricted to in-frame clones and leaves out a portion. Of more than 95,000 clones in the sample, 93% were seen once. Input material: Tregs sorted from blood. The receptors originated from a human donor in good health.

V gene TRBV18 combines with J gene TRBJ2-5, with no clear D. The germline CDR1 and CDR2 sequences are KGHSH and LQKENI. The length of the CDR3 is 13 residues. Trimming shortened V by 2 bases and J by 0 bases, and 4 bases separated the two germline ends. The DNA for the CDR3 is TGTGCCAGCTCACCAGGCTACCAAGAGACCCAGTACTTC. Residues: CASSPGYQETQYF.

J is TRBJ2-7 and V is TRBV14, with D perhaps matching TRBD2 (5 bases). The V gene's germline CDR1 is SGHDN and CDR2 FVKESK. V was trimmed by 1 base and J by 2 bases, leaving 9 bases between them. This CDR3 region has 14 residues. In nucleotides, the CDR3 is TGTGCCAGCAGCCAAGTACACGGGACCTACGAGCAGTACTTC. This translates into CASSQVHGTYEQYF.

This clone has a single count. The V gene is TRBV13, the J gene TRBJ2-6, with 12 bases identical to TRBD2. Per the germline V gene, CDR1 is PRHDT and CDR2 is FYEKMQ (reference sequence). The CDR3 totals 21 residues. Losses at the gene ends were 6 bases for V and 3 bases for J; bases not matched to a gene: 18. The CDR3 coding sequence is TGTGCCAGCAGGAAAAGACTAGCGGGAGCCCGAGGGGTTAGTGGGGCCAACGTCCTGACTTTC. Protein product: CASRKRLAGARGVSGANVLTF. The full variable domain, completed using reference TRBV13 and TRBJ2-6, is AAGVIQSPRHLIKEKRETATLKCYPIPRHDTVYWYQQGPGQDPQFLISFYEKMQSDKGSIPDRFSAQQFSDYHSELNMSSLELGDSALYFCASRKRLAGARGVSGANVLTFGAGSRLTVL.

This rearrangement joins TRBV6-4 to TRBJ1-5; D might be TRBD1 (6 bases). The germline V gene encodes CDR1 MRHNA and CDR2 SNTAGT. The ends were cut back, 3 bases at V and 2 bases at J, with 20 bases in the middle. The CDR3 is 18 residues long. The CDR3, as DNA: TGTGCCAGCAGTGATTGTTTTGTGCAAACAGGGTGCAATCAGCCCCAGCATTTT. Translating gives CASSDCFVQTGCNQPQHF.

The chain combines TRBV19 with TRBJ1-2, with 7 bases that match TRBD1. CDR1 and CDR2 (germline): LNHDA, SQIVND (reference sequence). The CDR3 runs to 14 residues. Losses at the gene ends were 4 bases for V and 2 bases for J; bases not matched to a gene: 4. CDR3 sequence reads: CASSRQGRNYGYTF. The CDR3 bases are TGTGCCAGTAGTAGACAGGGCAGAAACTATGGCTACACCTTC.

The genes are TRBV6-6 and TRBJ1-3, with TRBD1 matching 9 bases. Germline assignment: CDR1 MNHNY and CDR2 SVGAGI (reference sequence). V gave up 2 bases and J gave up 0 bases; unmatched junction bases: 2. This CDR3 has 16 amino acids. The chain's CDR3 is CASSYRGQGSGNTIYF. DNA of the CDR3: TGTGCCAGCAGTTACCGGGGACAGGGCTCTGGAAACACCATATATTTT.

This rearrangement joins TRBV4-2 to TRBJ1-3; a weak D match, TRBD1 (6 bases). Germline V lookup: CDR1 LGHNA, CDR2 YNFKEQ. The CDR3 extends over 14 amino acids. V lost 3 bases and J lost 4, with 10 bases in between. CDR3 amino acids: CASSQGGRGNTIYF. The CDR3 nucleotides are TGTGCCAGCAGCCAGGGGGGGCGAGGAAACACCATATATTTT.

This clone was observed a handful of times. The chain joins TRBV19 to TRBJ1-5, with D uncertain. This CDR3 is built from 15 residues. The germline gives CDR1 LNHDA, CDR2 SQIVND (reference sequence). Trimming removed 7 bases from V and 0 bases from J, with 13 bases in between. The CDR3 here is CASTRRQASNQPQHF. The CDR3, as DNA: TGTGCCAGTACCCGGCGGCAGGCTAGCAATCAGCCCCAGCATTTT.

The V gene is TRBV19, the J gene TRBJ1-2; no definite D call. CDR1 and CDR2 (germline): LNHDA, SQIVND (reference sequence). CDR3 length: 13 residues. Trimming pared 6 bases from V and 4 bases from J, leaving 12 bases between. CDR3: CASRSGAAYGYTF. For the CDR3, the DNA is TGTGCCAGTAGGTCAGGAGCGGCCTATGGCTACACCTTC.

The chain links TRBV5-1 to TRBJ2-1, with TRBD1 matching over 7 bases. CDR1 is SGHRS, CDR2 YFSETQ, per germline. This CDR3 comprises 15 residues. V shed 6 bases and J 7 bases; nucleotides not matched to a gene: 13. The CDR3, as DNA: TGCGCCAGCACTACCGGCAGGGGGTTTTTAAATGAGCAGTTCTTC. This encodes CASTTGRGFLNEQFF.

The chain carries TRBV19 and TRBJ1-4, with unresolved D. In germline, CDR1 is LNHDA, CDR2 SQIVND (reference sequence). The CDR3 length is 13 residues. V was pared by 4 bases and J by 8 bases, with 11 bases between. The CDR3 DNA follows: TGTGCCAGTAGTAAGTCCTCTGGGGAAAAACTGTTTTTT. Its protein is CASSKSSGEKLFF.

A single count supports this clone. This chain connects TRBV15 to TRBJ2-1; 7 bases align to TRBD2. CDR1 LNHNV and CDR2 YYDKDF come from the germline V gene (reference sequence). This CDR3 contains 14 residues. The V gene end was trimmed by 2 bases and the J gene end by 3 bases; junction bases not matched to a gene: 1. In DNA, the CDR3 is TGTGCCACCAGCAGACGGGACTACTACAATGAGCAGTTCTTC. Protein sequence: CATSRRDYYNEQFF.

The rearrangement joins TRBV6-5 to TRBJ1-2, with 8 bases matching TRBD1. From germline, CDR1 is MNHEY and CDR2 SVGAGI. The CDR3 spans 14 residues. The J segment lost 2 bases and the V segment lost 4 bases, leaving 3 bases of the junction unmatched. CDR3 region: CASSWTGLNYGYTF. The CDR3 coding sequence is TGTGCCAGCAGTTGGACAGGGCTGAACTATGGCTACACCTTC.